One and the same sample provided the 12 T cell receptor beta chains below, sequenced in a study of blood T cell repertoires in COVID-19. The protocol was immunoSEQ multiplex PCR, while the TCRdb copy is restricted to in-frame clones and leaves out a portion. The table records about 410,000 clones, about 88% of them present only once. Sequencing was done on a sample of peripheral blood. The receptors originated from a woman between 35 and 50 years old with COVID-19, enrolled during active disease.

In its sample, this clone was seen once. The chain combines TRBV9 with TRBJ2-5, with TRBD2 identical over 9 bases. The CDR3 is 17 residues long. Germline lookup yields CDR1 SGDLS and CDR2 YYNGEE. With V trimmed by 4 bases and J by 4 bases, 14 bases remained unmatched. The CDR3 sequence is CASSSRRLLAGVETQYF. For the CDR3, the DNA is TGTGCCAGCAGCTCCCGCCGCCTACTAGCGGGCGTAGAGACCCAGTACTTC.

The chain combines TRBV7-9 with TRBJ1-4, with 10 bases aligning to TRBD1. Germline V gives CDR1 SEHNR, CDR2 FQNEAQ (reference sequence). CDR3 size: 15 residues. Germline trimming cut 5 bases from V and 8 bases from J; bases unmatched to any gene: 8. CDR3 sequence reads: CASSKTGTGAEKLFF. CDR3 bases: TGTGCCAGCAGCAAAACCGGGACAGGGGCCGAAAAACTGTTTTTT.

This chain uses TRBV28 with TRBJ1-2, with D maybe TRBD1 (5 bases). Trimming stripped 3 bases from V and 4 bases from J, with 9 bases between. The CDR3 length is 13 residues. CDR1 and CDR2 from the germline V gene are MDHEN and SYDVKM. This CDR3 reads CASSFAGPYGYTF. The CDR3 DNA reads TGTGCCAGCAGTTTTGCGGGGCCCTATGGCTACACCTTC.

V gene TRBV14 combines with J gene TRBJ1-1; D is unclear. The CDR3 totals 13 residues. V was cut by 1 base and J by 5 bases, with 8 bases left in between. Germline V gene data show CDR1 as SGHDN and CDR2 as FVKESK. This CDR3 reads CASSQGTRTEAFF. CDR3 DNA: TGTGCCAGCAGCCAAGGTACGAGGACTGAAGCTTTCTTT.

The chain couples TRBV28 to TRBJ2-7; 10 positions agree with TRBD1. V trimming: 3 bases; J trimming: 0 bases; junction bases outside the gene matches: 2. Germline-derived CDR1 and CDR2 are MDHEN and SYDVKM. CDR3 length: 15 residues. The CDR3 bases are TGTGCCAGCAGTTTGACAGGGGGCCCCTCCTACGAGCAGTACTTC. Translating gives CASSLTGGPSYEQYF.

This clone was seen only once. Other DNA sequences from this sample encode an identical CDR3 as well. The chain uses TRBV5-1 and TRBJ2-1, with no clear D. V was clipped by 5 bases and J by 7 bases, with 7 bases between them. The germline gives CDR1 SGHRS, CDR2 YFSETQ. The CDR3 is 11 residues long. The CDR3 loop is CASRAGNEQFF. The CDR3 DNA reads TGCGCCAGCAGGGCCGGGAATGAGCAGTTCTTC.

The chain combines TRBV19 with TRBJ2-5; 11 nucleotides align to TRBD1. The CDR3 length is 16 residues. Germline CDR1 reads LNHDA; CDR2 reads SQIVND (reference sequence). J was trimmed by 3 bases and V by 3 bases; bases with no gene match: 6. The CDR3 loop reads CASSIRGQGAEETQYF. The CDR3 coding sequence is TGTGCCAGTAGTATCCGAGGACAGGGGGCGGAAGAGACCCAGTACTTC.

The V call is TRBV19, the J call TRBJ2-1; 9 bases map to TRBD1. Germline V CDR1 and CDR2: LNHDA, SQIVND (reference sequence). V dropped 3 bases and J dropped 4; count of bases not matched to a gene: 7. CDR3 length equals 16 residues. The CDR3 loop is CASSILGTGSYNEQFF. The CDR3 DNA is TGTGCCAGTAGTATTCTTGGGACAGGGTCTTACAATGAGCAGTTCTTC.

This clone was counted between two and nine times. This chain links TRBV6-2 or TRBV6-3 with TRBJ1-6; the D gene is possibly TRBD1 (6 bases). The CDR3 has 14 amino acids. The germline V gene has CDR1 MNHEY and CDR2 SVGEGT. V lost 3 bases and J lost 10, with 13 bases in between. The CDR3 sequence: CASSYRGAGSPLHF. The DNA for the CDR3 is TGTGCCAGCAGTTATCGGGGGGCAGGATCACCCCTCCACTTT.

This sequence joins TRBV7-9 and TRBJ1-2, with a possible D match to TRBD1 (6 bases). CDR3 size: 14 residues. Trimming pared 4 bases from V and 5 bases from J, leaving 14 bases between. Germline values: CDR1 SEHNR, CDR2 FQNEAQ (reference sequence). The DNA of the CDR3 is TGTGCCAGCAGCTCAGGGGCCGCTAGATATGGCTACACCTTC. Protein: CASSSGAARYGYTF.

This clone was detected only a few times. The chain couples TRBV3-1 (or the pseudogene TRBV3-2) to TRBJ1-1; D uncertain. This CDR3 comprises 13 residues. The V gene's germline CDR1 is LGHDT and CDR2 YNNKEL (reference sequence). The V end lost 2 bases, the J end lost 0 bases, and 4 bases lay between the germline ends. CDR3 DNA: TGTGCCAGCAGCCAAACAGTGAACACTGAAGCTTTCTTT. Amino acid sequence: CASSQTVNTEAFF.

This chain uses TRBV28 with TRBJ1-1, with 7 bases aligning to TRBD1. V was clipped by 4 bases and J by 9 bases; unmatched bases: 11. This CDR3 is 14 amino acids long. CDR1 and CDR2 (germline): MDHEN, SYDVKM. CDR3 region: CASSSTGPASKAFF. DNA of the CDR3: TGTGCCAGCAGTTCGACAGGGCCCGCCTCAAAAGCTTTCTTT.